This T cell receptor (beta chain) was sequenced for a study of blood T cell repertoires in COVID-19. Study-wide context: From the United States, Italy and Spain came samples of acute and convalescent COVID-19. T cells, B-cell-depleted T cells, or PBMCs provided the cDNA or gDNA that served as material.

Trimming removed 2 bases at V and 0 bases at J, with 2 bases between. Germline V CDR1 and CDR2: SGHTA, FQGNSA. The CDR3 extends over 13 amino acids. Methods used by the authors: Amplification of reference gene primers provided the estimated nucleated cell counts. Here immunoSEQ multiplex PCR was the method, and the copy in TCRdb shows in-frame clones only, minus some. For V, J and clone size, that table is used; D and trimming come from the DNA. This sample carries about 50,000 clones, approximately 80% of them seen once, and the ten largest clones take approximately 8.8%. The V call is TRBV7-2, the J call TRBJ1-5; no firm D call. This sequence originates from a man in his sixties with acute or convalescent COVID-19. Specimen: peripheral blood. The CDR3 protein is CASSLHSNQPQHF. The DNA for the CDR3 is TGTGCCAGCAGCTTACATAGCAATCAGCCCCAGCATTTT. The full variable domain, completed using reference TRBV7-2 and TRBJ1-5, is GAGVSQSPSNKVTEKGKDVELRCDPISGHTALYWYRQSLGQGLEFLIYFQGNSAPDKSGLPSDRFSAERTGGSVSTLTIQRTQQEDSAVYLCASSLHSNQPQHFGDGTRLSIL.